The 30 T cell receptor beta chains presented below share a single source sample, sequenced in a study of pediatric ulcerative colitis. Sequencing was performed with immunoSEQ multiplex PCR; in TCRdb, only in-frame clones are kept and a portion is missing. The data contain around 18,000 clones, approximately 73% of them singletons. Rectal tissue came from one to two pinch biopsies taken at colonoscopy. The sequencing sample was made of gut tissue. The receptors shown here come from a boy between 5 and 17 years old with moderate ulcerative colitis.

V usage is TRBV27 and J usage is TRBJ2-1, with D possibly matching TRBD2 (7 bases). The germline gives CDR1 MNHEY, CDR2 SMNVEV (reference sequence). The CDR3 is 15 residues long. V lost 3 bases and J lost 1, with 10 bases in between. CDR3 region: CASSFGGTSYNEQFF. CDR3 nucleotide sequence: TGTGCCAGCAGTTTCGGGGGGACATCCTACAATGAGCAGTTCTTC.

V is TRBV30 and J is TRBJ2-2; the D call may be TRBD1 or TRBD2 (7 bases each). Germline V lookup: CDR1 GTSNPN, CDR2 SVGIG (reference sequence). V shed 5 bases and J shed 7 bases, with 17 bases lying between them. This CDR3 comprises 14 residues. The CDR3, as DNA: TGTGCCTGGCAGCGGGACAGAGGGAACGGGGAGCTGTTTTTT. Translation gives CAWQRDRGNGELFF.

V and J are TRBV23-1 and TRBJ1-1; D is undetermined. TRBV23-1 is noted as an ORF with a role that remains uncertain. Trimming took 8 bases from V and 7 from J, leaving 20 bases between them. This CDR3 spans 14 amino acids. The CDR3 sequence is CASSIAGVGGEAFF. In DNA form, the CDR3 reads TGCGCCAGCTCTATAGCCGGGGTAGGCGGTGAAGCTTTCTTT.

This clone was found once. The rearrangement links TRBV11-1 to TRBJ1-1, with no clear D. V dropped 4 bases and J dropped 2 bases, with 8 bases sitting between them. CDR1 SGHAT and CDR2 FQDESV come from the germline V gene (reference sequence). The CDR3 has 13 residues. CDR3 loop: CASSSTGNTEAFF. The CDR3 nucleotides read TGTGCCAGCAGCTCGACGGGAAACACTGAAGCTTTCTTT.

The chain combines TRBV5-6 with TRBJ2-6; D gene unclear. The V end lost 0 bases, the J end lost 0 bases, and 1 base lay between the germline ends. This CDR3 has 14 amino acids. Germline CDR1 SGHDT, CDR2 YYEEEE. For the CDR3, the DNA is TGTGCCAGCAGCTTGGTCTCTGGGGCCAACGTCCTGACTTTC. This codes for CASSLVSGANVLTF.

This clone has a single count. The rearrangement joins TRBV18 to TRBJ2-5, with D tentatively TRBD2 (5 bases). With 2 bases removed from V and 5 bases from J, the gap between germline ends came to 6 bases. Germline-derived CDR1 and CDR2 are KGHSH and LQKENI. The CDR3 totals 12 residues. This chain's CDR3 is CASSPTRETQYF. CDR3 sequence (DNA): TGTGCCAGCTCACCAACTAGGGAGACCCAGTACTTC.

V usage is TRBV11-2 and J usage is TRBJ1-1; D gene uncertain. V lost 0 bases and J lost 5, with 7 bases in between. The CDR3 is 13 residues long. Germline CDR1 reads SGHAT; CDR2 reads FQNNGV. CDR3 region: CASSLERGTEAFF. As DNA, the CDR3 is TGTGCCAGCAGCTTAGAACGCGGAACTGAAGCTTTCTTT.

This clone was seen a single time. This chain joins TRBV4-3 and TRBJ2-7, with TRBD2 matching over 8 bases. Trimming took 0 bases from V and 2 from J; bases not matched to a gene: 3. Germline lookup yields CDR1 LGHNA and CDR2 YSLEER. This CDR3 has 15 amino acids. In nucleotides, the CDR3 is TGCGCCAGCAGCCAAGAACTAGCGGAAGCCTACGAGCAGTACTTC. This gives the protein CASSQELAEAYEQYF.

The chain combines TRBV5-5 with TRBJ2-1, with 10 bases aligning to TRBD2. The CDR3 runs to 15 residues. In germline, CDR1 is SGHKS, CDR2 YYEKEE (reference sequence). V lost 2 bases and J lost 6; bases outside the gene matches: 5. The CDR3 DNA reads TGTGCCAGCAGCTTAGGGACTAGCGCTTTCAATGAGCAGTTCTTC. Its translation is CASSLGTSAFNEQFF.

CDR3 loop: CASSAQSGRTDTQYF. In nucleotides, the CDR3 is TGTGCCAGCAGCGCCCAGAGCGGGAGAACAGATACGCAGTATTTT. This chain joins TRBV9 and TRBJ2-3; TRBD2 matches 8 bases. This CDR3 is built from 15 residues. J lost 3 bases, V lost 3 bases, and 6 bases had no gene match. Per germline, CDR1 SGDLS and CDR2 YYNGEE.

The chain combines TRBV5-1 with TRBJ2-3, with 9 bases lining up with TRBD1. The CDR3 is made up of 16 amino acids. Germline assignment: CDR1 SGHRS and CDR2 YFSETQ. V lost 4 bases to trimming and J lost 1 base; unmatched junction nucleotides: 7. The CDR3 sequence: CASSRTGGLRTDTQYF. CDR3 sequence (DNA): TGCGCCAGCAGCCGAACAGGGGGCTTGCGCACAGATACGCAGTATTTT. The full variable domain, rest sourced from reference TRBV5-1 and TRBJ2-3, is KAGVTQTPRYLIKTRGQQVTLSCSPISGHRSVSWYQQTPGQGLQFLFEYFSETQRNKGNFPGRFSGRQFSNSRSEMNVSTLELGDSALYLCASSRTGGLRTDTQYFGPGTRLTVL.

This chain links TRBV5-1 with TRBJ2-4; D might be TRBD1 (5 bases). CDR3 size: 14 residues. CDR1 and CDR2 from the germline V gene are SGHRS and YFSETQ. The V and J ends lost 1 base and 7 bases respectively, with 12 bases between them. Here the CDR3 DNA reads TGCGCCAGCAGCTTGTCAACAGGTCGGAACATTCAGTACTTC. Protein sequence: CASSLSTGRNIQYF.

The V gene is TRBV5-4, the J gene TRBJ1-1; D ambiguous. V was shortened by 4 bases and J by 0 bases, with 16 bases between the two germline ends. The CDR3 length is 16 residues. Germline V gene lookup returns CDR1 SGHNT and CDR2 YYREEE (reference sequence). CDR3 sequence reads: CASSLAERPLNTEAFF. CDR3 in DNA: TGTGCCAGCAGCCTGGCTGAGAGGCCCTTGAACACTGAAGCTTTCTTT. The variable domain in full, completed from reference TRBV5-4 and TRBJ1-1, reads ETGVTQSPTHLIKTRGQQVTLRCSSQSGHNTVSWYQQALGQGPQFIFQYYREEENGRGNFPPRFSGLQFPNYSSELNVNALELDDSALYLCASSLAERPLNTEAFFGQGTRLTVV.

This clone was observed once. The chain has TRBV5-6 and TRBJ1-1, with no clear D. The CDR3 has 14 residues. CDR1 SGHDT and CDR2 YYEEEE come from the germline V gene. V was clipped by 0 bases and J by 1 base, with 7 bases between them. The CDR3 sequence: CASSLVPRNTEAFF. The CDR3 nucleotides are TGTGCCAGCAGCTTGGTGCCCAGGAACACTGAAGCTTTCTTT.

V gene TRBV11-3 combines with J gene TRBJ2-1; no firm D call. V lost 5 bases to trimming and J lost 10 bases, with 15 bases between them. This CDR3 spans 13 amino acids. Germline V gene sequence: CDR1 SGHNT, CDR2 YENEEA. CDR3 bases: TGTGCCAGCAGCCCACAAAGCCTCGGAGAGCAGTTCTTC. As protein: CASSPQSLGEQFF. Variable domain in full (rest from reference TRBV11-3 and TRBJ2-1): EAGVVQSPRYKIIEKKQPVAFWCNPISGHNTLYWYLQNLGQGPELLIRYENEEAVDDSQLPKDRFSAERLKGVDSTLKIQPAELGDSAVYLCASSPQSLGEQFFGPGTRLTVL.

The V gene is TRBV18, the J gene TRBJ2-5, with TRBD2 matching over 8 bases. Trimming removed 6 bases from V and 1 base from J; junction bases left unmatched: 4. The CDR3 sequence is 14 residues long. Germline assignment: CDR1 KGHSH and CDR2 LQKENI. This CDR3 is CASSHSGGQETQYF. CDR3 sequence (DNA): TGTGCCAGCTCCCACAGCGGGGGCCAAGAGACCCAGTACTTC.

The chain is built from TRBV18 and TRBJ1-6, with no clear D. CDR1 is KGHSH, CDR2 LQKENI, per germline. This CDR3 is 17 amino acids long. The V end lost 9 bases, the J end lost 6 bases, and 24 bases lay between the germline ends. DNA for the CDR3: TGTGCCAGTTCCCCCGGAGGGCGCAACTTTGGTAATTCACCCCTCCACTTT. Translation gives CASSPGGRNFGNSPLHF.

This clone was counted once. The chain carries TRBV27 and TRBJ1-2, with D maybe TRBD1 (6 bases). The CDR3 totals 15 residues. The germline gives CDR1 MNHEY, CDR2 SMNVEV (reference sequence). V was pared by 3 bases and J by 6 bases, with 17 bases between. CDR3 in amino acids: CASSLVGGVLNGYTF. The CDR3, as DNA: TGTGCCAGCAGTTTGGTAGGGGGGGTTCTCAATGGCTACACCTTC.

The chain joins TRBV9 to TRBJ1-3; the D gene is possibly TRBD1 (5 bases). Germline V gives CDR1 SGDLS, CDR2 YYNGEE. Trimming shortened V by 0 bases and J by 7 bases, and 8 bases separated the two germline ends. This CDR3 contains 13 residues. In DNA, the CDR3 is TGTGCCAGCAGCGTAGACAGGAGGAACACCATATATTTT. Its translation is CASSVDRRNTIYF.

The V call is TRBV27, the J call TRBJ1-6, with D perhaps matching TRBD1 (5 bases). The CDR3 length is 15 residues. The ends were cut back, 1 base at V and 6 bases at J, with 10 bases in the middle. Germline V gives CDR1 MNHEY, CDR2 SMNVEV (reference sequence). The CDR3 spells CASSLFTGANSPLHF. The CDR3 coding sequence is TGTGCCAGCAGTTTATTTACAGGCGCTAATTCACCCCTCCACTTT.

This clone is judged medium-sized. The chain joins TRBV19 to TRBJ1-1; D gene unclear. V was trimmed by 6 bases and J by 1 base, leaving 12 bases between them. CDR3 length: 14 residues. In germline, CDR1 is LNHDA, CDR2 SQIVND (reference sequence). CDR3 nucleotide sequence: TGTGCCAGTAGGCTATCCGCCCGGAACACTGAAGCTTTCTTT. The encoded protein is CASRLSARNTEAFF. Full variable domain (outside the CDR3, taken from reference TRBV19 and TRBJ1-1): DGGITQSPKYLFRKEGQNVTLSCEQNLNHDAMYWYRQDPGQGLRLIYYSQIVNDFQKGDIAEGYSVSREKKESFPLTVTSAQKNPTAFYLCASRLSARNTEAFFGQGTRLTVV.

The CDR3 protein is CASRYRTGGSSGANVLTF. DNA of the CDR3: TGTGCCAGCAGGTACAGGACAGGGGGTAGCTCTGGGGCCAACGTCCTGACTTTC. The chain has TRBV13 and TRBJ2-6; 10 bases fit TRBD1. The CDR3 is 18 amino acids. J lost 0 bases, V lost 6 bases, and 8 bases had no gene match. Germline CDR1 is PRHDT and CDR2 is FYEKMQ (reference sequence).

The sample holds a few counts of this clone. This chain uses TRBV29-1 with TRBJ2-7; D is uncertain. Trimming took 7 bases from V and 7 from J, leaving 23 bases between them. CDR3 length: 14 residues. Germline V gene data show CDR1 as SQVTM and CDR2 as ANQGSEA. CDR3 nucleotide sequence: TGCAGCGCCGAGGTTTCCGGGTCCGGGCGGGAGCAGTACTTC. Its translation: CSAEVSGSGREQYF.

The chain couples TRBV4-3 to TRBJ1-4; D is ambiguous. The CDR3 contains 15 residues. Per the germline V gene, CDR1 is LGHNA and CDR2 is YSLEER. V lost 6 bases, J lost 0 bases, and 11 bases lay in between. The CDR3 spells CASSRHLATNEKLFF. CDR3 DNA: TGCGCCAGCAGTCGACACCTGGCAACTAATGAAAAACTGTTTTTT.

The chain employs TRBV15 and TRBJ2-4; D ambiguous. The CDR3 runs to 15 residues. With 0 bases removed from V and 0 bases from J, the gap between germline ends came to 6 bases. CDR1 LNHNV and CDR2 YYDKDF come from the germline V gene (reference sequence). The CDR3 DNA reads TGTGCCACCAGCAGAGATTGGGTAGCCAAAAACATTCAGTACTTC. As protein: CATSRDWVAKNIQYF.

This clone was seen more than once but under ten times. The CDR3 region has the DNA TGTGCCAGCAGCCTTCGACACGGGTCGCATTTT. Translating gives CASSLRHGSHF. The chain couples TRBV7-7 to TRBJ1-5, with D hard to call. This CDR3 contains 11 residues. Germline V CDR1 and CDR2: SSHAT, FNYEAQ (reference sequence). Trimming left V 5 bases short and J 15 bases short, with 14 bases between.

CDR3 sequence (DNA): TGTGCCAGCAGTTACTCTGGGGAAGAGACCCAGTACTTC. Translated, it gives CASSYSGEETQYF. The rearrangement links TRBV6-6 to TRBJ2-5; D is unclear. Germline-derived CDR1 and CDR2 are MNHNY and SVGAGI (reference sequence). V lost 0 bases to trimming and J lost 3 bases, with 5 bases between them. The CDR3 length is 13 residues.

In this sample, this clone turned up once. The V call is TRBV11-2, the J call TRBJ2-1, with D maybe TRBD2 (5 bases). This CDR3 has 12 residues. Per germline, CDR1 SGHAT and CDR2 FQNNGV. The CDR3 nucleotides read TGTGCGTCGGGGAGAACGTACAATGAGCAGTTCTTC. It codes for CASGRTYNEQFF.

V usage is TRBV7-3 and J usage is TRBJ2-7; D remains ambiguous. Germline loops: CDR1 SGHTA, CDR2 FQGTGA. V was pared by 5 bases and J by 6 bases, with 14 bases between. The length of the CDR3 is 13 residues. The CDR3 DNA sequence: TGTGCCAGCAGCCCGGGCCGGAAAAGCGAGCAGTACTTC. Translated: CASSPGRKSEQYF.

The rearrangement joins TRBV25-1 to TRBJ2-5, with 12 bases that match TRBD2. Germline lookup yields CDR1 MGHDK and CDR2 SYGVNS. The CDR3 runs to 17 residues. V dropped 3 bases and J dropped 0; count of bases not matched to a gene: 5. CDR3 amino acids: CASSEGGLAGYQETQYF. In nucleotides, the CDR3 is TGTGCCAGCAGTGAGGGTGGACTAGCGGGGTACCAAGAGACCCAGTACTTC.